The present T cell receptor beta chain was sequenced within a study of regulatory T cells in long-lasting Graves disease. Points from the study as a whole: TCR diversity was lower in persistent Graves' patients (versus newly diagnosed ones).

This clonotype has a count of ten or more. Its antigen is not identified. HTBI primers from iRepertoire and Arm-PCR of CDR3 regions yielded the TCR beta libraries. Each CDR3 protein is one row after TCRdb ran MiXCR on the multiplex PCR reads. The sample records about 210,000 distinct CDR3 sequences, around 19% being singletons. V shed 6 bases, J shed 0 bases, and the junction held 1 base outside the gene matches. The CDR3 is made up of 13 amino acids. Looked up from germline, CDR1 is MNHEY and CDR2 is SVGEGT. Time point reported: newly diagnosed GD, antithyroid drugs for less than 3 months. Generation of the TCR library employed RNA extracted from PBMCs. These data were also filed under a second study, of T cells in Graves' hyperthyroidism and ophthalmopathy.

The V call is TRBV6-2 or TRBV6-3, the J call TRBJ1-1; 7 nucleotides match TRBD1. The TCR originated in a woman in her twenties or thirties with Graves disease. Material: peripheral blood mononuclear cells (PBMCs), obtained at new diagnosis, from a patient treated with antithyroid drugs. CDR3 in DNA: TGTGCCAGCAGGGGGACAGTGAACACTGAAGCTTTCTTT. Translated, it gives CASRGTVNTEAFF.